A selection of T cell receptor beta chains follows, all from one sample in a study of blood T cell repertoires in COVID-19. Produced via immunoSEQ multiplex PCR; TCRdb's table is partial and in-frame only. Found here are some 260,000 clones, about 91% of them singletons; the top ten hold approximately 6%. Sample: peripheral blood. The source is a woman aged 25 to 45 with COVID-19, enrolled during active disease. CDR3s include the opening cysteine and the closing phenylalanine or tryptophan. A D gene is named only where the DNA matches it firmly. Not all rows give a size; the values are once, few, many and, for expanded clones, a class.

j_call | clone_size | d_call | v_call | cdr3_aa | cdr3_nt
TRBJ1-5 | NA | NA | TRBV5-8 | CASSYHFFERESNQPQHF | TGTGCCAGCAGCTACCATTTCTTTGAAAGGGAGAGCAATCAGCCCCAGCATTTT
TRBJ2-5 | NA | NA | TRBV7-2 | CASRPAGQQETQYF | TGTGCCAGCAGACCCGCCGGACAGCAAGAGACCCAGTACTTC
TRBJ1-2 | NA | NA | TRBV12-3/TRBV12-4 | CASSFTPSGYTF | TGTGCCAGCAGTTTTACCCCGAGCGGCTACACCTTC
TRBJ1-2 | few | NA | TRBV6-2/TRBV6-3 | CASSRPIRDNSINYGYTF | TGTGCCAGCAGTCGTCCCATCCGGGACAACTCCATTAACTATGGCTACACCTTC
TRBJ2-4 | NA | NA | TRBV6-5 | CASRGVGGKNIQYF | TGTGCCAGCAGAGGCGTGGGGGGCAAAAACATTCAGTACTTC
TRBJ2-4 | NA | TRBD2 | TRBV7-2 | CASSPRTSGGAAKNIQYF | TGTGCCAGCAGCCCCCGGACTAGCGGGGGGGCTGCCAAAAACATTCAGTACTTC
TRBJ1-4 | NA | TRBD1 | TRBV19 | CASSPTGVGEKLFF | TGTGCCAGTAGTCCCACAGGGGTTGGCGAAAAACTGTTTTTT
TRBJ1-1 | few | NA | TRBV5-5 | CASSWNAGAEAFF | TGTGCCAGCAGCTGGAATGCGGGCGCTGAAGCTTTCTTT
TRBJ1-2 | NA | NA | TRBV7-9 | CASRPPRTQGGYTF | TGTGCCAGCAGACCTCCCCGGACTCAGGGGGGCTACACCTTC
TRBJ1-5 | few | NA | TRBV30 | CAWSVTSRAGQPQHF | TGTGCCTGGAGTGTAACGTCCCGTGCGGGTCAGCCCCAGCATTTT
TRBJ2-5 | once | NA | TRBV13 | CASSLGGEGAGETQYF | TGTGCCAGCAGCCTAGGTGGGGAAGGGGCTGGAGAGACCCAGTACTTC
TRBJ2-2 | once | NA | TRBV18 | CASSPGQADTGELFF | TGTGCCAGCTCACCAGGGCAGGCTGACACCGGGGAGCTGTTTTTT
TRBJ2-5 | NA | TRBD1 | TRBV7-2 | CASSLGDRVKETQYF | TGTGCCAGCAGCTTAGGAGACAGGGTAAAAGAGACCCAGTACTTC
TRBJ2-3 | once | TRBD2 | TRBV25-1 | CASSEKGRARADTQYF | TGTGCCAGCAGTGAAAAGGGGAGGGCCCGGGCAGATACGCAGTATTTT
TRBJ1-2 | few | TRBD1 | TRBV19 | CASSIEGQGDGYTF | TGTGCCAGTAGTATAGAGGGACAGGGAGATGGCTACACCTTC
TRBJ2-3 | once | NA | TRBV4-3 | CASSQMVGEGADTQYF | TGCGCCAGCAGCCAAATGGTGGGAGAGGGGGCAGATACGCAGTATTTT
TRBJ1-4 | NA | NA | TRBV29-1 | CSGGVGKGEKLFF | TGCAGCGGCGGGGTCGGGAAGGGGGAAAAACTGTTTTTT
TRBJ2-7 | NA | NA | TRBV28 | CASSQDSPGYEQYF | TGTGCCAGCAGTCAAGACAGTCCGGGCTACGAGCAGTACTTC
TRBJ2-1 | NA | NA | TRBV5-1 | CASSFSGARGHEQFF | TGCGCCAGCAGCTTCAGCGGGGCCAGGGGGCATGAGCAGTTCTTC
TRBJ2-5 | NA | NA | TRBV11-3 | CASSHEGAPYQETQYF | TGTGCCAGCAGCCACGAAGGAGCTCCCTACCAAGAGACCCAGTACTTC
TRBJ2-1 | NA | TRBD1 | TRBV18 | CASSPPDRVSYNEQFF | TGTGCCAGCTCACCACCGGACAGGGTCTCCTACAATGAGCAGTTCTTC
TRBJ2-5 | NA | TRBD2 | TRBV7-2 | CASSLGGGQETQYF | TGTGCCAGCAGCTTAGGGGGGGGACAAGAGACCCAGTACTTC
TRBJ2-2 | NA | NA | TRBV18 | CASSQQDTGELFF | TGTGCCAGCTCCCAACAAGACACCGGGGAGCTGTTTTTT
TRBJ2-1 | NA | TRBD2 | TRBV6-2/TRBV6-3 | CASSYSTSAPGGFHEQFF | TGTGCCAGCAGTTACTCCACTTCGGCTCCGGGGGGGTTCCATGAGCAGTTCTTC
TRBJ2-7 | NA | TRBD1 | TRBV2 | CASRGDSYEQYF | TGTGCCAGCAGGGGGGACAGCTACGAGCAGTACTTC
TRBJ2-5 | NA | TRBD1 | TRBV12-5 | CASGLQTTGEETQYF | TGTGCTAGTGGCTTGCAGACGACAGGGGAAGAGACCCAGTACTTC
TRBJ1-1 | NA | NA | TRBV14 | CASSPPLSNTEAFF | TGTGCCAGCAGCCCGCCCCTAAGTAACACTGAAGCTTTCTTT
TRBJ2-7 | NA | TRBD1 | TRBV6-5 | CASSYLTGTGLMVYF | TGTGCCAGCAGTTACCTGACCGGGACAGGGCTAATGGTGTACTTC
TRBJ2-5 | NA | NA | TRBV6-5 | CAASAGYGVKETQYF | TGTGCCGCCAGCGCGGGGTACGGGGTAAAAGAGACCCAGTACTTC